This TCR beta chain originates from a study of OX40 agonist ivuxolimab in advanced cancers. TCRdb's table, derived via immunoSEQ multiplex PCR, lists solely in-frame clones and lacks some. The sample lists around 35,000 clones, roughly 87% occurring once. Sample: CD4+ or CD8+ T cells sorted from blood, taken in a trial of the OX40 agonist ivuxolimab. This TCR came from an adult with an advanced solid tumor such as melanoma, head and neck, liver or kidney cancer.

Here the CDR3 reads CACYRGMEGYTF. In DNA form, the CDR3 reads TGTGCCTGCTACAGGGGGATGGAAGGCTACACCTTC. The chain employs TRBV30 and TRBJ1-2; 8 nucleotides line up with TRBD1. The CDR3 is 12 residues long. Germline trimming cut 6 bases from V and 8 bases from J; bases unmatched to any gene: 8. Per germline, CDR1 GTSNPN and CDR2 SVGIG (reference sequence).